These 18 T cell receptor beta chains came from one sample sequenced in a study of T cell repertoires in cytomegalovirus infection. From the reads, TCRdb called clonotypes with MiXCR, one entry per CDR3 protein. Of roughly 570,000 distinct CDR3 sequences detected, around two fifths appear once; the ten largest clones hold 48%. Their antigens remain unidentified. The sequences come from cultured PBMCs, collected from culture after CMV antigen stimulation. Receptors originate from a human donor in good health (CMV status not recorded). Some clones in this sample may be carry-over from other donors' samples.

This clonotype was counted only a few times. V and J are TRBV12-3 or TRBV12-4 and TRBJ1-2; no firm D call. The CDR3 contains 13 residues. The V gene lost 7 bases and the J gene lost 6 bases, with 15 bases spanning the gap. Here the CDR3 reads CASTPLLPNGYTF. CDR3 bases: TGTGCCAGCACCCCTTTATTGCCGAATGGCTACACCTTC.

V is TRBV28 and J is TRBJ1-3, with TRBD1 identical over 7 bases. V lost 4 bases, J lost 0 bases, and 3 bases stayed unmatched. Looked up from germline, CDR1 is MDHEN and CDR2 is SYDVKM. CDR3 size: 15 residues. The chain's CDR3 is CASSSTGISGNTIYF. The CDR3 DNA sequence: TGTGCCAGCAGTTCGACAGGGATCTCTGGAAACACCATATATTTT.

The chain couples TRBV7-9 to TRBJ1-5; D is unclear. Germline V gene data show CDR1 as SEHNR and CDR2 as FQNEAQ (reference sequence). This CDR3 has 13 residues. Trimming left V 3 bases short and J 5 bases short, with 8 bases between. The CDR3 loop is CASSFTPDQPQHF. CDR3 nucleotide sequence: TGTGCCAGCAGCTTCACTCCGGATCAGCCCCAGCATTTT. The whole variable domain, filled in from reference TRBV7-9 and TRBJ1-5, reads DTGVSQNPRHKITKRGQNVTFRCDPISEHNRLYWYRQTLGQGPEFLTYFQNEAQLEKSRLLSDRFSAERPKGSFSTLEIQRTEQGDSAMYLCASSFTPDQPQHFGDGTRLSIL.

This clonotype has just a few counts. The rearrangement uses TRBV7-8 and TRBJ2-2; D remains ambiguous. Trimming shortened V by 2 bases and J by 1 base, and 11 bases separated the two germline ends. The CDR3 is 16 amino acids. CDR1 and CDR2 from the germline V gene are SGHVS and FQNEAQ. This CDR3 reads CASSLNIGLNTGELFF. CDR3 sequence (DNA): TGTGCCAGCAGCTTAAACATAGGCCTGAACACCGGGGAGCTGTTTTTT.

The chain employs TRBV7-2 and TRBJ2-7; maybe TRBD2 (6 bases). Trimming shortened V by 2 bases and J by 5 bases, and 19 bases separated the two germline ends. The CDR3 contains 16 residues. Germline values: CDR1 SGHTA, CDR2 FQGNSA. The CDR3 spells CASSLWTEGVRHEQYF. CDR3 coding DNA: TGTGCCAGCAGCTTATGGACGGAGGGAGTAAGGCACGAGCAGTACTTC.

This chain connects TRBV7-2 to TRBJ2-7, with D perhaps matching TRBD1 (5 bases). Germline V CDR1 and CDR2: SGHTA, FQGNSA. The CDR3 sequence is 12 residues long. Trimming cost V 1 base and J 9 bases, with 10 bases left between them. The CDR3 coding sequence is TGTGCCAGCAGCTTAGAGGGGTACTTGCAGTACTTC. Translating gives CASSLEGYLQYF.

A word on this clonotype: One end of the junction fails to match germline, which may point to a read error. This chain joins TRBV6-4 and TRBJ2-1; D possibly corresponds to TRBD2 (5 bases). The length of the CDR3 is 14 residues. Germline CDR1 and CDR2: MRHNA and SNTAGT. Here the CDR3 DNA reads TGTGCCAGCACCTTAGCGCGGTCTGCCCCACGATTGCTCTTC. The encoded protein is CASTLARSAPRLLF.

CDR3 residues: CASSLDGEGGTFF. In DNA form, the CDR3 reads TGCGCCAGCAGCTTGGATGGAGAAGGGGGAACTTTCTTT. The chain carries TRBV5-1 and TRBJ1-1, with D possibly being TRBD1 (6 bases). The CDR3 runs to 13 residues. In germline, CDR1 is SGHRS, CDR2 YFSETQ. Trimming left V 0 bases short and J 12 bases short, with 15 bases between. Full variable domain (rest looked up from reference TRBV5-1 and TRBJ1-1): KAGVTQTPRYLIKTRGQQVTLSCSPISGHRSVSWYQQTPGQGLQFLFEYFSETQRNKGNFPGRFSGRQFSNSRSEMNVSTLELGDSALYLCASSLDGEGGTFFGQGTRLTVV.

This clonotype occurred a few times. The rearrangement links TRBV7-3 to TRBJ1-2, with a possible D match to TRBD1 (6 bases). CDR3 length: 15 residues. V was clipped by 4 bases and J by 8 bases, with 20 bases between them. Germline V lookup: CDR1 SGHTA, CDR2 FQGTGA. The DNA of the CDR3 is TGTGCCAGCAGCTCCCCAAGCGCGGGGGCGGAGGGCTACACCTTC. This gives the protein CASSSPSAGAEGYTF.

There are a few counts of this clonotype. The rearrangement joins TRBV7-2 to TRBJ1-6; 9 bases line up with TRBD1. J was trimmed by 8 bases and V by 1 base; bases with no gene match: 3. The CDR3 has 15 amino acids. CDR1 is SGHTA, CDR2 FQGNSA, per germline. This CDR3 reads CASSLVQGADSPLHF. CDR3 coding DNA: TGTGCCAGCAGCTTAGTACAGGGGGCTGATTCACCCCTCCACTTT.

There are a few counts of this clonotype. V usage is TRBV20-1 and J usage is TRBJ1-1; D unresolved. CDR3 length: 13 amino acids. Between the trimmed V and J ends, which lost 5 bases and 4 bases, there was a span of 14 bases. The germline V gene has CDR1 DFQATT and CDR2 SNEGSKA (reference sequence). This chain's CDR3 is CSASGKGPTEAFF. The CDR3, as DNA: TGCAGTGCTTCAGGCAAGGGTCCCACTGAAGCTTTCTTT.

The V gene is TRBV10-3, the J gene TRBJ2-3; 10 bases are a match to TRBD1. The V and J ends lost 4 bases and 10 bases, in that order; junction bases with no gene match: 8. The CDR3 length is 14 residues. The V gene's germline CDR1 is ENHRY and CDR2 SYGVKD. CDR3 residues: CAISADRGLKAQYF. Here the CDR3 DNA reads TGTGCCATCAGTGCAGACAGGGGGCTCAAGGCGCAGTATTTT.

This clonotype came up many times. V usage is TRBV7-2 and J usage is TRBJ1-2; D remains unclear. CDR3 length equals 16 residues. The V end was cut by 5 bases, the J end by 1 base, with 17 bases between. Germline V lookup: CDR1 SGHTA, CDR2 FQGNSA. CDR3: CASSPGRARFNYGYTF. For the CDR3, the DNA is TGTGCCAGCAGCCCCGGTAGGGCTCGATTTAACTATGGCTACACCTTC.

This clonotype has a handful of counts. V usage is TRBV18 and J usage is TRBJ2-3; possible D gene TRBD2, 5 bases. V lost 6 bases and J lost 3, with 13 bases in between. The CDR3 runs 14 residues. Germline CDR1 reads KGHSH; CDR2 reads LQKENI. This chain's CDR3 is CASSSYGRTDTQYF. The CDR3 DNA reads TGTGCCAGCTCCTCGTATGGGAGAACAGATACGCAGTATTTT.

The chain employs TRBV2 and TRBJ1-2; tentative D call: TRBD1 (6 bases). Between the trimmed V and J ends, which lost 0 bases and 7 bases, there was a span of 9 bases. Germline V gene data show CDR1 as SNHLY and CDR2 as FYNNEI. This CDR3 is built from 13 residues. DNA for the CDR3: TGTGCCAGCAGTGAAGCGGGACAATCTGGCTACACCTTC. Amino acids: CASSEAGQSGYTF.

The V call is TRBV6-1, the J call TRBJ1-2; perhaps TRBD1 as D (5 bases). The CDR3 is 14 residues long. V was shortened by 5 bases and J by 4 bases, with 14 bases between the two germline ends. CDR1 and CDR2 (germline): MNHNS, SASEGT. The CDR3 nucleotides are TGTGCCAGCAGTCCGCGGGGGAGGTCCTATGGCTACACCTTC. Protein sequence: CASSPRGRSYGYTF.

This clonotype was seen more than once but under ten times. CDR3 amino acids: CASSSDREYQPQHF. Here the CDR3 DNA reads TGTGCCAGCAGCTCCGACAGGGAATATCAGCCCCAGCATTTT. This chain joins TRBV28 and TRBJ1-5, with 7 bases that match TRBD1. Per the germline V gene, CDR1 is MDHEN and CDR2 is SYDVKM. This CDR3 is 14 amino acids long. The V and J ends lost 6 bases and 5 bases, in that order; junction bases with no gene match: 7.

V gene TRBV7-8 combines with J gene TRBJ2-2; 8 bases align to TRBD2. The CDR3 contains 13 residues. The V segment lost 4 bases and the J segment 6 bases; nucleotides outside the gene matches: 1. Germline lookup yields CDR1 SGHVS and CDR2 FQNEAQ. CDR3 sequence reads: CASSSGRAGELFF. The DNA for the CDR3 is TGTGCCAGCAGCTCCGGGAGGGCCGGGGAGCTGTTTTTT.